This TCR beta chain was profiled in a study of graft-versus-host responses after intestinal transplantation. The wider study: Anti-thymocyte globulin induction preceded about 3 years of tacrolimus and steroid maintenance in all recipients.

This table comes from immunoSEQ multiplex PCR, and its TCRdb copy is limited to in-frame clones, with some not included. This table holds more than 65,000 clones, 85% to 95% found once. As to this clone: Its antigen remains unidentified.

The germline V gene encodes CDR1 LNHDA and CDR2 SQIVND (reference sequence). V was trimmed by 0 bases and J by 4 bases, leaving 18 bases between them. The CDR3 contains 17 residues. Whole-study results and caveats: Analysis identified GvH clones in recipient marrow, with some appearing first in ileum or blood.

The TCR was taken from a human donor who was the organ donor for an intestinal transplant. This rearrangement joins TRBV19 to TRBJ1-2; weak D call: TRBD1 (6 bases). This specimen was unstimulated CD8+ T cells sorted from spleen or lymph node cells, taken before transplant. The chain's CDR3 is CASSIDLEVGQPYGYTF. DNA of the CDR3: TGTGCCAGTAGTATAGATCTCGAGGTTGGACAGCCCTATGGCTACACCTTC.